This TCR beta chain was profiled in a study of tumor-infiltrating lymphocytes in primary liver carcinoma (dated by TCRdb to 2015 to 2018). A note on the overall study: Of the five patients, three men and two women aged 30 to 69 years, four had hepatocellular carcinoma and one had combined HCC and intrahepatic cholangiocarcinoma. The tumors of the five patients were staged as T1-T3 N0M0, with maximum diameters ranging from roughly 4.2 to 10 cm. Each sample produced roughly 3.5 to 8 million productive TCRbeta reads, and read depth showed no significant difference between tissue types. The study combined TCRbeta repertoire sequencing, expression microarrays and whole-exome sequencing across five regions of each liver tumor, with adjacent normal tissue and blood. A total of roughly 35 specimens from 5 patients underwent TCRbeta repertoire sequencing, comprising some 25 tumor regions, 5 adjacent noncancerous liver tissues and 5 peripheral blood samples. Technical replicate repertoires showed high reproducibility, with mean shared-clone rates about 0.91 and correlation coefficients above 0.95. Here is what the overall study found, with its caveats: Only the TCR beta chain was sequenced, which likely underestimates true repertoire diversity because unpaired alpha chains were not captured. The top 250 clones accounted for a significantly greater share of the repertoire in tumors than in blood (p = 0.039). Since the samples were bulk and unsorted, there was no way to compare CD4+ and CD8+ T cell repertoires. Repertoire overlap was higher between tumor regions (mean around 36%) than tumor-adjacent (approximately 17%) or tumor-blood (about 15%) pairs, consistent with antigen-driven expansion. Only 4 or 5 patients were included in the study, and the authors note that the findings should be validated in a larger study.

V lost 0 bases and J lost 2 bases; the stretch between them is 11 bases long. The CDR3 has 15 residues if both end residues are counted. The only DNA kept is the CDR3, 45 bases in frame from the first base. For CDR1 and CDR2, the germline V gene lists MNHEY and SVGAGI. A constant-region primer and ProtoScript II reverse transcriptase were used to reverse-transcribe TCRbeta-specific cDNA from about 0.55 ug total RNA. Three nested multiplex PCR rounds, following a slightly modified ARM-PCR procedure, were used to build the TCRbeta libraries. Multiplex TRBV1-TRBV30 forward primers and a Cbeta reverse primer were used in the first two PCR rounds, each of which was run for 10 cycles. A final 25-cycle PCR with Deep VentR polymerase added sample barcodes and Illumina adapters. Before sequencing, amplicons of 200-500 bp were gel-purified using a QIAquick gel extraction kit. The TCRbeta amplicons were sequenced with 250-bp paired-end reads on an Illumina HiSeq 2500. In the paper's pipeline: Trimmomatic v0.33 was used to quality-trim the reads, and FLASH v1.2.11 was used to merge paired reads so that full CDR3 sequences could be recovered. MiGEC v1.2.1b assigned V, D and J germline segments to the rearranged TCRbeta sequences. Clonotype statistics and Shannon-Wiener diversity indices were computed with VDJtools v1.0.0. Except for diversity analysis, only the 250 most abundant clonotypes of each sample were used in subsequent analyses to reduce sampling bias. TCRdb trimmed public reads at Q25 via fastp, called clones via MiXCR and kept in-frame beta chains. Rows are unified per CDR3 protein, each entry keeping the most common DNA and genes. TCRdb's processing, not the authors', yielded these V and J calls. In all, the sample holds roughly 120,000 distinct CDR3 sequences, and approximately 71% of those were seen once. The ten top clones hold around 8.1% of the sample.

About this clonotype: Its antigen remains unidentified. A read error is likely, as this CDR3 ends without the conserved phenylalanine or tryptophan.

Total RNA and DNA were co-extracted from around 20-30 mg of bulk tissue with the AllPrep DNA/RNA mini kit, without cell sorting. Between late 2015 and early 2016, roughly five patients in China with histopathologically diagnosed primary liver carcinoma had surgical resection. Chronic HBV infection was present in the patients, and the patients were treatment-naive at sampling. Fresh tumor and adjacent tissue pieces were bisected, with one half stored in RNAlater at -80 degrees C and the other half sent for histology. The source of this sequence is a woman aged 60 to 75 with primary liver carcinoma and hepatitis B virus infection. The specimen sequenced was tumor-adjacent normal liver tissue. The chain uses TRBV6-5 and TRBJ2-7; the D gene is possibly TRBD2, with 6 bases matching. The DNA is TGTGCCAGCAGTTACTCTGTACTAGCCCCCTACGAGCAGTACTTA. Its protein product is CASSYSVLAPYEQYL.